What follows is one T cell receptor (beta chain) and its context. Its antigen is still unknown. This sample stems from a study of naive and memory T cell subsets. Regarding the study as a whole: Especially in CD8 cells, naive repertoires contained a few larger clonotypes, possibly CD45RA-re-expressing memory cells. Expression changes during T cell differentiation may affect RNA-based TCR counts.

The beta constant-region primer was an equimolar mix of two oligonucleotides covering TRBC1 and TRBC2. Four rounds of PCR amplified the ligated cDNA using nested alpha and beta constant-region primers plus SP2. TCRdb re-derived calls from the UMI-ligation and nested PCR reads in MiXCR, one entry per CDR3 protein. The sample contains more than 95,000 distinct CDR3 sequences, more than 12% of which appear only once. CDR3 length: 13 residues. Per germline, CDR1 LGHDT and CDR2 YNNKEL (reference sequence). V lost 5 bases and J 3 bases, leaving 7 bases between the germline ends. Separate alpha and beta amplification began at the second PCR step. CD4 T cells were positively selected, then CD8 T cells from the CD4-negative fraction.

This chain uses TRBV3-1 with TRBJ2-2; the D is unclear. Sequenced sample: naive CD8+ T cells from blood. The receptor was isolated from a human donor in good health. CDR3 sequence reads: CASSSDHTGELFF. Written as DNA, the CDR3 is TGTGCCAGCAGCTCCGACCACACCGGGGAGCTGTTTTTT.